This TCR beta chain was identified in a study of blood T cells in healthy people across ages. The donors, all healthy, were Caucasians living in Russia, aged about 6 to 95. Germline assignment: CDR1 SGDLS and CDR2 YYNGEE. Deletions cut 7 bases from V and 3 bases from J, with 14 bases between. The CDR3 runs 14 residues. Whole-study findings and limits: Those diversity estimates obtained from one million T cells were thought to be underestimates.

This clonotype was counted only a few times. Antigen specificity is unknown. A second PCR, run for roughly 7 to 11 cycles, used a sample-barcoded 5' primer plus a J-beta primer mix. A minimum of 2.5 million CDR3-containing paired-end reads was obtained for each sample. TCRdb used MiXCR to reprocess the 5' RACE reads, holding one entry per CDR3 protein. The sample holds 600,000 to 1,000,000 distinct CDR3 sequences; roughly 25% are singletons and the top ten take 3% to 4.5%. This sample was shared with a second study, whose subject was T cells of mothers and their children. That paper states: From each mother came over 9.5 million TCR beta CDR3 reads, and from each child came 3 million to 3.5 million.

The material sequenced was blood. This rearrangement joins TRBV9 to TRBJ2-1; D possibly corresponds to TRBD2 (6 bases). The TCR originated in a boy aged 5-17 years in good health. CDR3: CASGDSGGYNEQFF. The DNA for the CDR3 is TGTGCCAGCGGGGATAGCGGCGGCTACAATGAGCAGTTCTTC.